This T cell receptor beta chain was recorded in a study of T cells in Graves' hyperthyroidism and ophthalmopathy. Findings of the study overall: Most clonotypes that expanded in the thyroid above 0.001 also showed up in blood. Ophthalmopathy, which appeared later, was predicted by the model a median 6.5 months before onset.

On this clonotype: The antigen is not known.

TCR beta CDR3 regions were amplified from RNA transcripts. Carried out on the TCR CDR3, a first-round RT-PCR used the HTBI primer set. TCRdb fed the multiplex PCR reads into MiXCR, producing one record per CDR3 protein. The repertoire holds roughly 300,000 distinct CDR3 sequences, with roughly a fifth as singletons. Stability of Graves' hyperthyroidism was defined as absent ophthalmopathy progression within 18 months. About 10 ml of fresh peripheral blood supplied the PBMCs. The receptor's source is a woman between 50 and 59 years old with Graves' hyperthyroidism. Input material: blood.

The CDR3: CSAMDSQGRFQQFF. The CDR3 bases are TGCAGTGCCATGGACTCCCAAGGTAGATTTCAGCAGTTCTTC. The chain joins TRBV20-1 to TRBJ2-1, with D maybe TRBD2 (5 bases). Trimming pared 6 bases from V and 11 bases from J, leaving 23 bases between. Germline CDR1 and CDR2: DFQATT and SNEGSKA (reference sequence). The CDR3 length is 14 residues.